This record covers a single T cell receptor (beta chain). Its antigen remains unidentified. Base qualities are not recorded, but no much larger clone differs from it by a single base. This sample was taken from a study of cytomegalovirus exposure and HLA in healthy donors (dated by TCRdb to about 2017). Broadly, across the study: In an earlier analysis of about 560 of the donors, roughly 300 Gb of sequence data and some 120 million unique TCR beta sequences from about 179 million T cells were reported. HLA typing included class I and class II loci at four-digit resolution. In an earlier analysis of roughly 580 of the donors, high-throughput TCR beta sequencing was used to judge whether each TCR beta V gene segment behaved as functional or pseudogenic. The study was designed to test whether signatures of past pathogen exposure could be identified by cataloging public T cell receptors. Donor age, sex, ethnicity and CMV serostatus were collected together with the repertoire data. Genome-wide SNP genotypes for about 65% of the roughly 700 donors were used in a later genetic analysis, which treated that subset as a discovery cohort. Along with the approximately 700-subject first cohort, a separate validation cohort of over 90 different subjects was used. The number of donors typed differed by locus, with about 629-630 for A, B, C, DRB1 and DQB1, over 500 for DQA1, approximately 580 for DPA1, and around 450 for DPB1. Roughly five DR-DQ haplotypes were treated as single units for association and clustering because of strong linkage in the cohort. To predict cytomegalovirus infection status, the study combined high-throughput TCR immunosequencing, statistical association of individual TCRs with disease status, and machine learning. Rather than drawing on any new phenotypic data, the later analysis identified candidate immune exposures from TCR beta sequences and the way those sequences occurred across donors. Among almost 400 genotyped donors of the cohort, an average of about 240,000 unique TCR beta nucleotide sequences were sequenced per donor, roughly 20% of them non-productive. An early release covering more than 500 HLA-typed donors comprised about 320 gigabases of sequencing data and tens of millions of unique TCR sequences. Among the roughly 410 genotyped donors, about 85% belonged to the genetic ancestry cluster associated with self-reported Caucasian donors. The study used immunosequencing to profile the T cell repertoires of around 600 subjects and linked those repertoires to cytomegalovirus serostatus. Every discovery cohort repertoire had been produced on one sequencing platform. A later analysis re-analyzed previously published TCR beta repertoires from 666 donors and added high-resolution HLA genotyping to study TCR occurrence patterns.

Libraries were constructed by the immunoSEQ multiplex PCR assay. A mixture of 60 forward primers for TCR Vbeta segments and 13 reverse primers for TCR Jbeta segments was used in the multiplex PCR. The CDR3 region of rearranged TCR beta genes was amplified from genomic DNA with a multiplex PCR assay. The amplified TCR beta libraries were sequenced on the Illumina HiSeq System as 87-base-pair reads. Concerning the study's data processing: In a later analysis, approximately 74 million unique TCR beta chains were counted across the roughly 670 repertoires, and roughly 11 million of these chains were shared by at least two donors. To remove PCR and sequencing errors, raw reads were error-corrected and collapsed into unique sequences using a nearest-neighbor algorithm that merged closely related sequences. V, D and J gene segments were assigned by aligning CDR3 sequences to IMGT reference sequences. Each retained sequence needed at least a six-nucleotide match to both a V gene segment and a J gene segment. Rearrangements were classified as productive when the CDR3 lacked stop codons and remained in frame with V and J, and all other rearrangements were classified as non-productive. CDR3 was defined according to IMGT convention as the region running from the second conserved V-encoded cysteine to the conserved J-encoded phenylalanine. The earlier analysis of 450 to 750 of the donors excluded any sequence lacking an unambiguous match to a single V gene segment. An earlier analysis of approximately 590 of the donors classified V segments as functional when productive rearrangements were above 56.7% and as segregating when the standard deviation between donors was above 5%. A statistical classification framework was built to diagnose cytomegalovirus status from the catalog of TCR beta chain sequences. In a later analysis, TCR nucleotide sequences were compared against IMGT/GENE-DB human TR gene sequences so that V and J genes could be assigned. Using the TCRdist pipeline, a later analysis assigned CDR3 sequences along with most-parsimonious VDJ recombination scenarios. In a later analysis, each TCR beta chain was defined by its CDR3 amino acid sequence together with its V-gene family, and reads without a unique V-gene family were excluded. A later analysis removed 450 to 600 highly shared, low-generation-probability nucleotide sequences to deal with suspected cross-contamination and a sequencing artifact. In a later analysis, a clonal expansion index for each public chain was calculated from normalized within-repertoire ranks of inferred template counts. In a later analysis, generation probabilities were computed using a VDJ recombination model fitted to out-of-frame rearrangements, and the results were checked against IGoR. In a later analysis, TCR-TCR, TCR-HLA and TCR-CMV co-occurrence was scored with hypergeometric tests, and a repertoire-size bias correction was applied to TCR pairs. False discovery rates were estimated in a later analysis by permuting HLA or CMV assignments 20 times. In a later analysis, co-occurring TCRs were grouped using DBSCAN, and TCRdist sequence similarity was added for clustering within HLA-allele-positive subsets. Repertoires with fewer than 30,000 or more than 120,000 public chains were left out of co-occurrence clustering, as were about 5 repertoires with anomalous nucleotide sharing. TCRdb stores this immuneACCESS table with in-frame sequences only. Part of the clones is absent; in the studies checked, under half of the shortfall reflects unresolved V genes, and no reason is known for the rest. The V and J calls and clone size are taken from that table; D and trimming were inferred from the DNA. This sample lists around 190,000 clones; approximately 80% were detected once. The leading ten clones occupy around 3.6% of the sample.

Paper-wide results and their limitations: The classifier was reported to diagnose cytomegalovirus status with high specificity and sensitivity in both the original and validation cohorts. A later analysis found that most CMV-associated TCR beta chains appeared HLA-restricted, with HLA associations seemingly driven largely by CMV exposure. A group of highly shared sequence variants was considered likely to be a technical artifact of the sequencing pipeline. Assigning TCR associations to individual alleles was difficult when HLA alleles, especially DR and DQ, strongly co-occurred. Three of the identified cytomegalovirus-associated TCR beta chains were confirmed in vitro to be specific for cytomegalovirus antigens. While some public TCRs were present in many individuals, most TCR sequences turned up only very rarely across donors. Some IMGT-functional V segments, including TRBV6-2 and TRBV6-3, could not be distinguished by the 87-base-pair reads and were therefore excluded. Because some donors lacked HLA typing at each locus, the association tests relied only on the typed subset. The study listed 164 TCR beta chains as associated with cytomegalovirus. Roughly uniform sequencing depth across donors was assumed in presence/absence analyses, although this assumption may not hold. Immune exposure information for the cohort was limited to CMV serostatus. In a later analysis, several top co-occurrence clusters were reported to appear linked to parvovirus B19, influenza, CMV and Epstein-Barr virus. In an earlier analysis of fewer than 700 of the donors, most TCR beta V segments appeared in productive rearrangements about 87% or about 30% of the time, broadly matching IMGT annotations. A further reported finding was that TCR beta sequences accurately predicted the HLA-A and HLA-B alleles for most subjects in the first cohort. A later genetic analysis associated a missense DCLRE1C variant with V-gene and J-gene trimming of TCR beta chains, and an independent cohort replicated the association. Correlated functional status among segregating V segments might reflect linkage disequilibrium, but an unknown experimental factor could not be ruled out. According to a later genetic analysis, donors in an Asian-associated ancestry cluster had fewer N-insertions in productive TCRs than the approximately 650-donor mean. Compared with equally common non-associated chains, HLA-associated TCR beta chains in a later analysis were more clonally expanded and had lower generation probabilities. A later analysis found that TCR association rates varied across HLA loci, with DRB1 alleles showing the most associated TCRs and HLA-C alleles the fewest. It was suggested by the authors that the approach could potentially be generalized to other disease states and immunological phenotypes. At a false discovery rate of 0.05, a later analysis linked approximately 18,000 TCR beta sequences to specific HLA alleles. In this cohort, only TCR beta chains were sequenced, and detectable features were limited by the absence of alpha or paired-chain data. Because counts were too low, seventeen rarely observed V segments, including chromosome 9 orphons, were left out of the earlier analysis of 587 of the donors.

In total, roughly 710 healthy bone marrow donors made up the cohort. All cohort members were sampled while nominally healthy, although unrecorded immune exposures were likely present. The donor tested CMV seropositive and was one of the 289 seropositive cohort members. Each donor provided a peripheral blood sample, and peripheral blood mononuclear cells were used for TCR beta sequencing. Genomic DNA extraction from the blood cell samples was performed with the Qiagen DNeasy Blood Extraction Kit. The CDR3 covers 15 residues, taking in both the cysteine and the phenylalanine. Of the read, only the CDR3 DNA is kept; its 45 bases are in frame from base 1. CDR1 and CDR2, looked up from the germline V gene, are SNHLY and FYNNEI. The junction carries 9 bases between V and J, which are trimmed by 0 bases and 0 bases respectively.

The chain employs TRBV2 and TRBJ2-7, and perhaps TRBD1 as D gene, on 6 matching bases. Sequenced sample: PBMCs. The clonotype comes from a man aged 40-50 years in good health and CMV-seropositive. The CDR3 has the sequence CASSEAQGSSYEQYF. The DNA sequence is as follows: TGTGCCAGCAGTGAAGCGCAGGGGTCCTCCTACGAGCAGTACTTC.